The 5 T cell receptor beta chains below come from one sample, sequenced in a study of cytomegalovirus exposure and HLA in healthy donors (dated 2017 in TCRdb). Library construction relied on the immunoSEQ multiplex PCR assay. For the multiplex PCR, a mixture combining 60 forward primers for TCR Vbeta segments and 13 reverse primers for TCR Jbeta segments was used. TCRdb retrieved this table from immuneACCESS and kept in-frame rearrangements only. Not all clones are present; in checked studies, unresolved V genes account for under half, and no reason is known for the remainder. The sample table lists some 150,000 clones, around 80% of them with a count of one. About 0.77% of the sample goes to the ten largest clones. The sample was PBMCs. Source of these receptors: a woman aged 18-29 years in good health and CMV-seronegative.

J is TRBJ2-1 and V is TRBV18; 7 nucleotides line up with TRBD2. V lost 2 bases to trimming and J lost 6 bases; unmatched junction nucleotides: 4. The CDR3 extends over 14 amino acids. From germline, CDR1 is KGHSH and CDR2 LQKENI. DNA for the CDR3: TGTGCCAGCTCACCATCGGGGGAGGGCAATGAGCAGTTCTTC. This encodes CASSPSGEGNEQFF.

The rearrangement links TRBV27 to TRBJ2-7, with 12 bases matching TRBD2. With V trimmed by 5 bases and J by 2 bases, 4 bases remained unmatched. Germline assignment: CDR1 MNHEY and CDR2 SMNVEV (reference sequence). The CDR3 runs 15 residues. The CDR3 region is CASSKGLAGTYEQYF. The CDR3 region has the DNA TGTGCCAGCAGTAAAGGACTAGCGGGAACCTACGAGCAGTACTTC.

There are a few counts of this clone. This chain uses TRBV28 with TRBJ1-1; unclear D gene. Germline CDR1 and CDR2: MDHEN and SYDVKM. Trimming removed 8 bases from V and 2 bases from J, with 18 bases in between. The CDR3 runs 15 residues. The chain's CDR3 is CASPPSSRSNTEAFF. CDR3 DNA: TGTGCCAGCCCCCCCTCCTCGAGGTCCAACACTGAAGCTTTCTTT.

This rearrangement joins TRBV4-1 to TRBJ2-1; 9 bases are a match to TRBD2. CDR3 length equals 16 residues. Germline CDR1 MGHRA, CDR2 YSYEKL. J was trimmed by 2 bases and V by 0 bases; bases with no gene match: 2. CDR3 sequence (DNA): TGCGCCAGCAGCCAAGAGGCTAGCGGGACCTACAATGAGCAGTTCTTC. Its protein is CASSQEASGTYNEQFF.

This chain uses TRBV7-2 with TRBJ2-7; possibly TRBD1 for D (6 bases). The CDR3 extends over 13 amino acids. The V end lost 1 base, the J end lost 3 bases, and 7 bases lay between the germline ends. Germline loops: CDR1 SGHTA, CDR2 FQGNSA. CDR3 loop: CASSLGQDYEQYF. In DNA form, the CDR3 reads TGTGCCAGCAGCTTAGGACAGGACTACGAGCAGTACTTC. The variable domain in full, completed from reference TRBV7-2 and TRBJ2-7, reads GAGVSQSPSNKVTEKGKDVELRCDPISGHTALYWYRQSLGQGLEFLIYFQGNSAPDKSGLPSDRFSAERTGGSVSTLTIQRTQQEDSAVYLCASSLGQDYEQYFGPGTRLTVT.